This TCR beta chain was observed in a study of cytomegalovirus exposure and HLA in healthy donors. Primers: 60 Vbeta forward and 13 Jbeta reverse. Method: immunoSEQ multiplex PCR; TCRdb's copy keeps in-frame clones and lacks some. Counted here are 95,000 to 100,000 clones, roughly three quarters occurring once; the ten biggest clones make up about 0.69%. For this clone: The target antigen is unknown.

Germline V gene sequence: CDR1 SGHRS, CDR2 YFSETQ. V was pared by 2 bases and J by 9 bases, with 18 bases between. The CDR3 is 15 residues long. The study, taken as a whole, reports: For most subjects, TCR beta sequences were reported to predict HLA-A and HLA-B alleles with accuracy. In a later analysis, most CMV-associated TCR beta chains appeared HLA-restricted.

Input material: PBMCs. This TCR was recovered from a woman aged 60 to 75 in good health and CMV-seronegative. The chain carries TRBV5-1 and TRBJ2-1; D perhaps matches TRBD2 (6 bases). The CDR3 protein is CASSLPGAARGEQFF. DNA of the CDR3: TGCGCCAGCAGCTTACCGGGAGCGGCTAGGGGTGAGCAGTTCTTC.